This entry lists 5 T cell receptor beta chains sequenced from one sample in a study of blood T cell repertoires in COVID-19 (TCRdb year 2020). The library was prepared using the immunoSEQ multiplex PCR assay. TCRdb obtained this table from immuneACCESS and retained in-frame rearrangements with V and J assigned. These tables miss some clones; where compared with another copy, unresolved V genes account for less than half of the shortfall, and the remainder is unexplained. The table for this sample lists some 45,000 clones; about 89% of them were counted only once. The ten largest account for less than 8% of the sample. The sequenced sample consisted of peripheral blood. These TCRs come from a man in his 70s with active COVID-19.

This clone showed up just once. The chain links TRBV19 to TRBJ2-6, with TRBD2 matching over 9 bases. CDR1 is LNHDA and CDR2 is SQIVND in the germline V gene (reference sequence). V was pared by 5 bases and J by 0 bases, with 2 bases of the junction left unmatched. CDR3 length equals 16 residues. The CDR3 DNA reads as TGTGCCAGTAGTCCGGGACTAGCCTCTGGGGCCAACGTCCTGACTTTC. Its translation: CASSPGLASGANVLTF.

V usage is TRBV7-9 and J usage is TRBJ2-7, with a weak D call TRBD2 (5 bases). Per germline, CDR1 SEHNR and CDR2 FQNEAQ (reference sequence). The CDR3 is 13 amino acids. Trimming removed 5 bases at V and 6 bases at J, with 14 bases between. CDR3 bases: TGTGCCAGCAGCCCCGGGGTAGCCATCGAGCAGTACTTC. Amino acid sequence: CASSPGVAIEQYF.

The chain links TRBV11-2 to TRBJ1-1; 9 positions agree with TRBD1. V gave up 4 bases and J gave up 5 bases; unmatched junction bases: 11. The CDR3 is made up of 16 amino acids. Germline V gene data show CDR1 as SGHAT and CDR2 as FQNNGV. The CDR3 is CASSSHSGTGRTEAFF. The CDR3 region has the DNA TGTGCCAGCAGCTCACATTCGGGGACAGGGAGAACTGAAGCTTTCTTT. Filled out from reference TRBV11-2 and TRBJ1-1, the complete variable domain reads EAGVAQSPRYKIIEKRQSVAFWCNPISGHATLYWYQQILGQGPKLLIQFQNNGVVDDSQLPKDRFSAERLKGVDSTLKIQPAKLEDSAVYLCASSSHSGTGRTEAFFGQGTRLTVV.

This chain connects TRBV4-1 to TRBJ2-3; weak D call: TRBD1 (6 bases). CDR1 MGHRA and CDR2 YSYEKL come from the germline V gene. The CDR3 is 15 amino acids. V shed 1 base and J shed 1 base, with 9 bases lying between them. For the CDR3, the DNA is TGCGCCAGCAGCCAAGGGACAGCTCGCACAGATACGCAGTATTTT. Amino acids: CASSQGTARTDTQYF.

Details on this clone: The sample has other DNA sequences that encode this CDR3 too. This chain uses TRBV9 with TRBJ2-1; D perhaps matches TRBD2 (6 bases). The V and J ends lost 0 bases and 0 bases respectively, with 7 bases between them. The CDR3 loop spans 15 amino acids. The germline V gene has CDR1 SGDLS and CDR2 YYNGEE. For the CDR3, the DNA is TGTGCCAGCAGCGTAGGCGGGAACTCCTACAATGAGCAGTTCTTC. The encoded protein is CASSVGGNSYNEQFF.